Listed below are T cell receptor beta chains from one sample, sequenced in a study of tumor-infiltrating lymphocytes in primary liver carcinoma. TCRdb independently ran MiXCR on the multiplex PCR reads; one entry per CDR3 protein. This sample carries a few hundred thousand distinct CDR3 sequences, around three fifths of them seen once, and the ten largest clones take over 15%. What was sequenced was peripheral blood. The receptors come from a woman under 40 with primary liver carcinoma and hepatitis B virus infection. Each CDR3 is given with its conserved first and last residue. The order of the fields is J gene, clone size, D gene, V gene, CDR3 protein, CDR3 DNA. The D gene is left open where the match is weak. The size field is filled for only some rows; it gives once, few, many or a size class.

j_gene: TRBJ1-1
abundance: NA
d_gene: NA
v_gene: TRBV10-3
CDR3aa: CAISEVNTEAFF
CDR3nt: TGTGCCATCAGTGAGGTGAACACTGAAGCTTTCTTT

j_gene: TRBJ2-5
abundance: NA
d_gene: TRBD1
v_gene: TRBV10-3
CDR3aa: CAISGQGQETQYF
CDR3nt: TGTGCCATCAGTGGACAGGGGCAAGAGACCCAGTACTTC

j_gene: TRBJ2-4
abundance: NA
d_gene: TRBD2
v_gene: TRBV29-1
CDR3aa: CSAGTSLNIQYF
CDR3nt: TGCAGCGCCGGGACTAGCCTGAACATTCAGTACTTC

j_gene: TRBJ2-1
abundance: many
d_gene: NA
v_gene: TRBV4-2
CDR3aa: CASSQDSSNEQFF
CDR3nt: TGTGCCAGCAGCCAAGATTCCTCAAATGAGCAGTTCTTC

j_gene: TRBJ2-1
abundance: NA
d_gene: NA
v_gene: TRBV29-1
CDR3aa: CNVVVAEQFF
CDR3nt: TGCAACGTTGTCGTGGCTGAACAGTTCTTC

j_gene: TRBJ2-5
abundance: once
d_gene: TRBD1
v_gene: TRBV6-5
CDR3aa: CASSYSPGTDQDTQYF
CDR3nt: TGTGCCAGCAGTTACTCTCCGGGGACAGACCAAGATACCCAGTACTTC

j_gene: TRBJ1-2
abundance: NA
d_gene: NA
v_gene: TRBV28
CDR3aa: CANSLRTVNYGYTF
CDR3nt: TGTGCCAACAGTTTAAGGACGGTAAACTATGGCTACACCTTC

j_gene: TRBJ2-5
abundance: NA
d_gene: NA
v_gene: TRBV11-2
CDR3aa: CTSSYQGAWGNEETQYF
CDR3nt: TGTACCAGCAGCTATCAAGGGGCTTGGGGTAACGAAGAGACCCAGTACTTC

j_gene: TRBJ1-4
abundance: NA
d_gene: NA
v_gene: TRBV5-1
CDR3aa: CASSLGTGRGEKLFF
CDR3nt: TGCGCCAGCAGCTTGGGTACAGGGCGAGGTGAAAAACTGTTTTTT

j_gene: TRBJ2-7
abundance: NA
d_gene: NA
v_gene: TRBV7-9
CDR3aa: CASSLGDGSSYEQYF
CDR3nt: TGTGCCAGCAGCTTAGGGGACGGCAGCTCCTACGAGCAGTACTTC

j_gene: TRBJ2-3
abundance: few
d_gene: TRBD2
v_gene: TRBV13
CDR3aa: CASSLARGLADTDTQYF
CDR3nt: TGTGCCAGCAGCTTAGCTCGGGGACTAGCGGATACAGATACGCAGTATTTT

j_gene: TRBJ2-3
abundance: many
d_gene: NA
v_gene: TRBV6-2/TRBV6-3
CDR3aa: CASRPQGGFTDTQYF
CDR3nt: TGTGCCAGCAGGCCCCAAGGGGGGTTCACAGATACGCAGTATTTT

j_gene: TRBJ2-3
abundance: NA
d_gene: NA
v_gene: TRBV29-1
CDR3aa: CSVAFVGTDTQYF
CDR3nt: TGCAGCGTCGCGTTCGTGGGGACAGATACGCAGTATTTT

j_gene: TRBJ2-1
abundance: many
d_gene: TRBD2
v_gene: TRBV12-3/TRBV12-4
CDR3aa: CASSLKGLAYNEQFF
CDR3nt: TGTGCCAGCAGTTTAAAGGGACTAGCCTACAATGAGCAGTTCTTC

j_gene: TRBJ2-3
abundance: few
d_gene: NA
v_gene: TRBV28
CDR3aa: CASSPYIDTQYF
CDR3nt: TGTGCCAGCAGTCCCTACATAGATACGCAGTATTTT

j_gene: TRBJ2-7
abundance: NA
d_gene: NA
v_gene: TRBV13
CDR3aa: CASSSAGRAYEQYF
CDR3nt: TGTGCCAGCAGCAGTGCCGGGCGGGCCTACGAGCAGTACTTC

j_gene: TRBJ2-1
abundance: few
d_gene: TRBD1
v_gene: TRBV10-2
CDR3aa: CASTGDSHYNEQFF
CDR3nt: TGCGCCAGCACCGGGGACAGCCATTACAATGAGCAGTTCTTC

j_gene: TRBJ2-2
abundance: NA
d_gene: NA
v_gene: TRBV10-1
CDR3aa: CASSDGTRETGELFF
CDR3nt: TGCGCCAGCAGTGATGGGACAAGAGAGACCGGGGAGCTGTTTTTT

j_gene: TRBJ1-1
abundance: NA
d_gene: NA
v_gene: TRBV6-5
CDR3aa: CTSSRGNTEASF
CDR3nt: TGTACCAGCAGTCGGGGGAACACTGAAGCTTCCTTT

j_gene: TRBJ1-6
abundance: many
d_gene: NA
v_gene: TRBV12-3/TRBV12-4
CDR3aa: CASSSPVYNSPLHF
CDR3nt: TGTGCCAGCAGTTCGCCAGTCTATAATTCACCCCTCCACTTT

j_gene: TRBJ2-7
abundance: NA
d_gene: NA
v_gene: TRBV15
CDR3aa: CATSVDRGSEQYF
CDR3nt: TGTGCCACCAGCGTAGACCGGGGGTCCGAGCAGTACTTC

j_gene: TRBJ2-2
abundance: NA
d_gene: NA
v_gene: TRBV6-5
CDR3aa: CASSYGGGTGELYF
CDR3nt: TGTGCCAGCAGTTACGGGGGAGGCACCGGGGAGCTGTATTTT